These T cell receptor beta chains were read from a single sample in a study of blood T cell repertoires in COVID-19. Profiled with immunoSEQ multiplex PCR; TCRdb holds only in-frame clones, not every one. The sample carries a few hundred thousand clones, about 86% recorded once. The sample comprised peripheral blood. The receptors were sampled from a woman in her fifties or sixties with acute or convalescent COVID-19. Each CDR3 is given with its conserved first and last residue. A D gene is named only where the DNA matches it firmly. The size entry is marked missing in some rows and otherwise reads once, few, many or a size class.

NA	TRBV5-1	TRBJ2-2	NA	TGCGCCAGCAGCTTTGGGGGGACGCGGGAGCTGTTTTTT	CASSFGGTRELFF
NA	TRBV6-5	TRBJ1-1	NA	TGTGCCAGCAGTTACTCGCAGGGCACGAACACTGAAGCTTTCTTT	CASSYSQGTNTEAFF
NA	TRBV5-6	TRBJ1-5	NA	TGTGCCAGCAGCACCCCAAGACAGCCCAATCAGCCCCAGCATTTT	CASSTPRQPNQPQHF
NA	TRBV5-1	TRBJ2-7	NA	TGCGCCAGCAGCCCGGATGACAGTAACTACGAGCAGTACTTC	CASSPDDSNYEQYF
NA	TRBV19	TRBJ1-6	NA	TGTGCCAGTAGTATAGACCAACAGGAATACCCCCTCCACTTT	CASSIDQQEYPLHF
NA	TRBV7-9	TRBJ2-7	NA	TGTGCCAGCAGCCGACCTCTGGGGCCGCAAGAGCAGTACTTC	CASSRPLGPQEQYF
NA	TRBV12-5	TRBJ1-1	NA	TGTGCTAGTGGTTTGGCTGAGGGAGACATGAACACTGAAGCTTTCTTT	CASGLAEGDMNTEAFF
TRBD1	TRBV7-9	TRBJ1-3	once	TGTGCCAGCAGCCCAGGGACAGGACTATTCGCCTCCTCTGGAAACACCATATATTTT	CASSPGTGLFASSGNTIYF
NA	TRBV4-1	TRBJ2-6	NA	TGCGCCAGCAGCCAAGACCGAACGACCGGGAGCTATCTGGGGGCCAACGTCCTGACTTTC	CASSQDRTTGSYLGANVLTF
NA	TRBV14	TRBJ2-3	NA	TGTGCCAGCAGCCAACAACAGGGCAGAACAGATACGCAGTATTTT	CASSQQQGRTDTQYF
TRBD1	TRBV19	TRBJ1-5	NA	TGTGCCAGTAGAGAGGGGGCGACCCATAGCAATCAGCCCCAGCATTTT	CASREGATHSNQPQHF
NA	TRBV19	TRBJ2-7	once	TGTGCCAGTAGTGGGACCTTCACAGGGATCCACGAGCAGTACTTC	CASSGTFTGIHEQYF
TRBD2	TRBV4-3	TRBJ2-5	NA	TGCGCCAGCAGCCAAAATCCGGGACTAGCGGGAGGCCTCCCGGTTGCCCAGTACTTC	CASSQNPGLAGGLPVAQYF
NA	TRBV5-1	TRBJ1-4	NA	TGCGCCAGCAGCGGGAGGGATAATGAAAAACTGTTTTTT	CASSGRDNEKLFF
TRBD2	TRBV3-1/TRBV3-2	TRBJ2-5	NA	TGTGCCAGCAGCCCCCCCCTAGCGGGGGCCCAAGAGACCCAGTACTTC	CASSPPLAGAQETQYF
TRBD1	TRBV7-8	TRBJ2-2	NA	TGTGCCAGCAGCAAACGACAGGGGGCCTACACCGGGGAGCTGTTTTTT	CASSKRQGAYTGELFF
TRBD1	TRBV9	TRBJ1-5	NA	TGTGCCAGCAGCGAGGGACAGGGGATAAGCAATCAGCCCCAGCATTTT	CASSEGQGISNQPQHF
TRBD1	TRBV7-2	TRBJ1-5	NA	TGTGCCAGCAGCCCAGACAGGGGGTTCAATCAGCCCCAGCATTTT	CASSPDRGFNQPQHF
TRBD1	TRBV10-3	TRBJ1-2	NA	TGTGCCATCAGTGGGACAGGGATGGGAAACTATGGCTACACCTTC	CAISGTGMGNYGYTF
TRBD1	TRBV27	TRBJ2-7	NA	TGTGCCAGCAGGGGACCGGGACAGGGTCGGGGCGAGCAGTACTTC	CASRGPGQGRGEQYF
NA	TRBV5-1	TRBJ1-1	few	TGCGCCAGCAGCTTGGATGGACAGCCGAACACTGAAGCTTTCTTT	CASSLDGQPNTEAFF
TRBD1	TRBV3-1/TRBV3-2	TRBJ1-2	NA	TGTGCCAGCAATTTCGGACAGGACTATGGCTACACCTTC	CASNFGQDYGYTF
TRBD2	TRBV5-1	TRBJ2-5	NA	TGCGCCAGCAGTAGCGGGGGCCAAGAGACCCAGTACTTC	CASSSGGQETQYF
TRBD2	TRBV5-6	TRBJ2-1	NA	TGTGCCAGCAGCTCTCCGGGACTAGCGGCTATCAATGAGCAGTTCTTC	CASSSPGLAAINEQFF
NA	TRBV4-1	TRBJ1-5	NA	TGCGCCAGCAGCCGACAAGCGGACGAGCAGCCCCAGCATTTT	CASSRQADEQPQHF
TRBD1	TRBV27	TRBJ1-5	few	TGTGCCAGTGGGGAACAGGGGGTCAGCAATCAGCCCCAGCATTTT	CASGEQGVSNQPQHF
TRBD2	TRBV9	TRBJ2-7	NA	TGTGCCAGCAGCGTAGTGGGGGGGAACGAGCAGTACTTC	CASSVVGGNEQYF
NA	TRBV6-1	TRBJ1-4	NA	TGTGCCAGCAGTGAAGTGGCCGCTAGTGAAAAACTGTTTTTT	CASSEVAASEKLFF
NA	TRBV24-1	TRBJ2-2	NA	TGTGCCACCAGCGCCGACAGACCGAACACCGGGGAGCTGTTTTTT	CATSADRPNTGELFF